The text below deals with one T cell receptor beta chain. Its antigen is still unknown. Libraries came from the immunoSEQ multiplex PCR assay. The multiplex PCR relied on a mix of 60 forward primers for TCR Vbeta segments and 13 reverse primers for TCR Jbeta segments. Amplification of the CDR3 region of rearranged TCR beta genes was performed with a multiplex PCR assay on genomic DNA. The amplified TCR beta libraries were sequenced on the Illumina HiSeq System as 87-base-pair reads. The authors' pipeline ran thus. In a later analysis, tens of millions of unique TCR beta chains were counted across the 690 or so repertoires, and roughly 11 million of these chains were shared by at least two donors. Raw reads were error-corrected and collapsed into unique sequences by a nearest-neighbor algorithm in which closely related sequences were merged to remove PCR and sequencing errors. V, D and J gene segments were assigned by aligning CDR3 sequences to IMGT reference sequences. For a sequence to be retained, at least a six-nucleotide match to both a V gene segment and a J gene segment was required. A rearrangement was called productive if the CDR3 had no stop codons and remained in frame with V and J, and every other rearrangement was called non-productive. Following IMGT convention, CDR3 was defined as the stretch from the second conserved V-encoded cysteine to the conserved J-encoded phenylalanine. In an earlier analysis of roughly 610 of the donors, sequences lacking an unambiguous match to a single V gene segment were excluded. In an earlier analysis of more than 500 of the donors, a V segment was called functional when productive rearrangements were above 56.7%, and segregating when the standard deviation between donors exceeded 5%. A statistical classification framework was built for diagnosing cytomegalovirus status from the catalog of TCR beta chain sequences. V and J gene assignment, in a later analysis, came from comparing TCR nucleotide sequences with IMGT/GENE-DB human TR gene sequences. A later analysis assigned CDR3 sequences and most-parsimonious VDJ recombination scenarios with the TCRdist pipeline. A later analysis defined each TCR beta chain by its CDR3 amino acid sequence plus V-gene family, and excluded reads lacking a unique V-gene family. In a later analysis, around 650 highly shared, low-generation-probability nucleotide sequences were removed to address suspected cross-contamination and a sequencing artifact. In a later analysis, a clonal expansion index was calculated for each public chain from normalized within-repertoire ranks of inferred template counts. A later analysis computed generation probabilities with a VDJ recombination model fitted to out-of-frame rearrangements, and checked the results against IGoR. Hypergeometric tests were used in a later analysis to score TCR-TCR, TCR-HLA and TCR-CMV co-occurrence, with a repertoire-size bias correction applied to the TCR pairs. A later analysis estimated false discovery rates by permuting HLA or CMV assignments 20 times. In a later analysis, co-occurring TCRs were grouped using DBSCAN, with TCRdist sequence similarity added in when clustering inside HLA-allele-positive subsets. For co-occurrence clustering, repertoires with fewer than 30,000 or more than 120,000 public chains were excluded, along with a handful of repertoires with anomalous nucleotide sharing. The immuneACCESS repertoire file appears here via TCRdb, limited to in-frame rearrangements. These files lack a portion of the clones; in checked studies, under half of the deficit traces to unresolved V genes, and the cause of the others is not known. V and J calls and clone size are those listed in that table; D and trimming were worked out from the DNA. This sample's clone table shows roughly 46,000 clones. The ten largest clonotypes hold approximately 1.2% of the sample.

This sample stems from a study of cytomegalovirus exposure and HLA in healthy donors (dated by TCRdb to 2016 to 2017). A note on the overall study: An earlier analysis of 587 of the donors reported over 250 Gb of sequence data and 117 million unique TCR beta sequences obtained from around 190 million T cells. Every repertoire in the discovery cohort had been generated on one and the same sequencing platform. Across 300 to 500 genotyped donors of the cohort, an average of approximately 240,000 unique TCR beta nucleotide sequences per donor were sequenced, and around 20% of those sequences were non-productive. About five DR-DQ haplotypes were treated as single units for association and clustering because of strong linkage in the cohort. The number of donors typed differed by locus, with roughly 629-640 for A, B, C, DRB1 and DQB1, more than 500 for DQA1, approximately 570 for DPA1, and around 460 for DPB1. Approximately 300 gigabases of sequencing data and roughly 90 million unique TCR sequences were included in an early release covering roughly 600 HLA-typed donors. The T cell repertoires of under 750 subjects were profiled by immunosequencing and related to cytomegalovirus serostatus. A later genetic analysis used genome-wide SNP genotypes for about 55% of the 666 donors, treating that subset as a discovery cohort. HLA typing included class I and class II loci at four-digit resolution. Among the approximately 420 genotyped donors, 75% to 90% belonged to the genetic ancestry cluster associated with self-reported Caucasian donors. A separate validation cohort of over a hundred different subjects was used in addition to the roughly 670-subject first cohort. Alongside the repertoire data, information on donor age, sex, ethnicity and CMV serostatus was compiled. To predict cytomegalovirus infection status, the study combined high-throughput TCR immunosequencing, statistical association of individual TCRs with disease status, and machine learning. A later analysis re-examined previously published TCR beta repertoires from 500 to 700 donors and added high-resolution HLA genotyping to investigate patterns of TCR occurrence. The study aimed to test whether signatures of past pathogen exposure could be identified by cataloging public T cell receptors. Rather than using new phenotypic data, the later analysis identified candidate immune exposures from TCR beta sequences and from how often those sequences occurred across donors. To decide whether each TCR beta V gene segment behaved as functional or pseudogenic, an earlier analysis of approximately 600 of the donors relied on high-throughput TCR beta sequencing. Broad study findings and their caveats: Assigning TCR associations to individual alleles was difficult when HLA alleles, especially DR and DQ, strongly co-occurred. Because some donors lacked HLA typing at each locus, the association tests relied only on the typed subset. Cytomegalovirus status was reported to be diagnosed by the classifier with high specificity and sensitivity in both the original and validation cohorts. The authors suggested that the approach could potentially be extended to other disease states and immunological phenotypes. In a later analysis, the rate of TCR association differed among HLA loci, with DRB1 alleles having the most associated TCRs and HLA-C alleles having the fewest. Correlated functional status among segregating V segments might be attributable to linkage disequilibrium, but an unknown experimental factor could not be ruled out. V-gene and J-gene trimming of TCR beta chains was associated with a missense DCLRE1C variant in a later genetic analysis, and the association was replicated in an independent cohort. For the cohort, immune exposure information was limited to CMV serostatus. A later analysis associated about 18,000 TCR beta sequences with specific HLA alleles at a false discovery rate of 0.05. The study gave a list of under 200 TCR beta chains associated with cytomegalovirus. A cluster of highly shared sequence variants was judged likely to represent a technical artifact of the sequencing pipeline. A few of the identified cytomegalovirus-associated TCR beta chains were confirmed in vitro to be specific for cytomegalovirus antigens. Because counts were too low, roughly 17 rarely observed V segments, including chromosome 9 orphons, were left out of the earlier analysis of 500 to 650 of the donors. According to a later genetic analysis, donors in an Asian-associated ancestry cluster had fewer N-insertions in productive TCRs than the approximately 670-donor mean. In a later analysis, most CMV-associated TCR beta chains were found to appear HLA-restricted, with HLA associations seemingly driven largely by CMV exposure. Several of the top co-occurrence clusters appeared to be linked to parvovirus B19, influenza, CMV and Epstein-Barr virus, according to a later analysis. In this cohort, only TCR beta chains were sequenced, and detectable features were limited by the absence of alpha or paired-chain data. While some public TCRs were present in many individuals, most TCR sequences turned up only very rarely across donors. The presence/absence analyses assumed that sequencing depth was roughly uniform across donors, and that assumption may not be true. The 87-base-pair reads could not distinguish some IMGT-functional V segments, including TRBV6-2 and TRBV6-3, so those segments were excluded. In a later analysis, HLA-associated TCR beta chains were found to be more clonally expanded and to have lower generation probabilities than equally common non-associated chains. An earlier analysis of 587 of the donors showed that most TCR beta V segments appeared in productive rearrangements either about 87% or about 30% of the time, which broadly matched IMGT annotations. A further reported finding was that TCR beta sequences accurately predicted the HLA-A and HLA-B alleles for most subjects in the first cohort.

The germline V gene supplies CDR1 SGDLS and CDR2 YYNGEE. Taken from cysteine to phenylalanine, the CDR3 has 14 residues. Only the CDR3 part of the read is kept: 42 bases, read in frame from the first base. From V the trimming removes 0 bases and from J it removes 6 bases, while the gene matches leave 4 bases of the junction unaccounted for. The cohort consisted of 670 or so healthy bone marrow donors. At the time of sampling, all cohort members were nominally healthy, though unrecorded immune exposures were likely present. The donor tested CMV seronegative, placing the donor among the roughly 340 seronegative members of the cohort. Every donor gave a peripheral blood sample, and the peripheral blood mononuclear cells from that sample were used for TCR beta sequencing. The Qiagen DNeasy Blood Extraction Kit was used to extract genomic DNA from the blood cell samples.

This clonotype was sampled from a woman between 40 and 50 years old in good health and CMV-seronegative. The sequencing sample was made of PBMCs. Recombination connected TRBV9 to TRBJ2-7, and 9 junctional nucleotides match TRBD1. The DNA sequence follows: TGTGCCAGCAGCGTAGCGGACAGGGGAAGCGAGCAGTACTTC. It codes for CASSVADRGSEQYF. The full variable domain, with segments outside the CDR3 supplied by the reference TRBV9 and TRBJ2-7 proteins, appears as DSGVTQTPKHLITATGQRVTLRCSPRSGDLSVYWYQQSLDQGLQFLIQYYNGEERAKGNILERFSAQQFPDLHSELNLSSLELGDSALYFCASSVADRGSEQYFGPGTRLTVT.